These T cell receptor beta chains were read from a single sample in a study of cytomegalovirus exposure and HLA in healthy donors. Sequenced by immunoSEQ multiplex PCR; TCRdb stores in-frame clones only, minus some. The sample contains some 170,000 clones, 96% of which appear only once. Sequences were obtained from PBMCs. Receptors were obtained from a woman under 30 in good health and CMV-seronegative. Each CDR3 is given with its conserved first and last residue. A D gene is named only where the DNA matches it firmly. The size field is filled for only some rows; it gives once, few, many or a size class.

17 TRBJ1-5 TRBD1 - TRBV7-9 TGTGCCAGCAGCCGCGATCAGACAGGGCTTAGCAATCAGCCCCAGCATTTT CASSRDQTGLSNQPQHF
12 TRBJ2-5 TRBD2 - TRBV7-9 TGTGCCAGTACCCCGGGAGGGGAGACCCAGTACTTC CASTPGGETQYF
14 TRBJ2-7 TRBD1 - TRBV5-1 TGCGCCAGCGTCCTTGGGACAGGGTCGGACGAGCAGTACTTC CASVLGTGSDEQYF
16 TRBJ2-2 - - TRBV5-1 TGCGCCAGCACCTTGCCGGGGGGCCCGAACACCGGGGAGCTGTTTTTT CASTLPGGPNTGELFF
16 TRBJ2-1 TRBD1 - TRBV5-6 TGTGCCAGCGCCGAAGGACAGGTCGCTTCCTACAATGAGCAGTTCTTC CASAEGQVASYNEQFF
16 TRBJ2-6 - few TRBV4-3 TGCGCCAGCAGCCAAGAATCGGGGGCTGGGGCCAACGTCCTGACTTTC CASSQESGAGANVLTF
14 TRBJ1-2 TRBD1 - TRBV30 TGTGCCTGGAAAAGTACCGGGACAGGCTATGGCTACACCTTC CAWKSTGTGYGYTF
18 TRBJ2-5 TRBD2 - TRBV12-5 TGTGCTAGTGGTTTGGTACTAGCGGGGGGGCCGTTCTCAAAGACCCAGTACTTC CASGLVLAGGPFSKTQYF
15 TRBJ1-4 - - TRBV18 TGTGCCAGCTCACCACCCAACAGCCCCTATGAAAAACTGTTTTTT CASSPPNSPYEKLFF
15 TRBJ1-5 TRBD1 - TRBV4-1 TGCGCCAGCAGCCAAGGGACAGGGGGCAATCAGCCCCAGCATTTT CASSQGTGGNQPQHF
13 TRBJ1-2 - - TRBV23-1 TGCGCCAGCAGTCAATCGAGGAGGTGGGGCTACACCTTC CASSQSRRWGYTF